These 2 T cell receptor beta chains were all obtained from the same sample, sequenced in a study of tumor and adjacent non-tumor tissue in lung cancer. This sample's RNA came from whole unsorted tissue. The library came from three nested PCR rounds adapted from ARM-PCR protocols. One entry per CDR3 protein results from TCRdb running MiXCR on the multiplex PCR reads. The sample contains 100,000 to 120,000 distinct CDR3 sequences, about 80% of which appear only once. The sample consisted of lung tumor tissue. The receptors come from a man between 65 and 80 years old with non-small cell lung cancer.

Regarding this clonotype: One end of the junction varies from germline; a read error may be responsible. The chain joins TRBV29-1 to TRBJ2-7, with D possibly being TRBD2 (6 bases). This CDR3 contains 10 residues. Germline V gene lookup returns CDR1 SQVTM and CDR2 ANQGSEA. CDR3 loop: CSTGSYDQYF. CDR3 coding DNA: TGCAGCACCGGGAGCTACGACCAGTACTTC.

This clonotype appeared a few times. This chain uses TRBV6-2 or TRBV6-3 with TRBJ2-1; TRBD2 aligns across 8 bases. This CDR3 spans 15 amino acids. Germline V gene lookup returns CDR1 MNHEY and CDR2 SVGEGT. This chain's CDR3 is CTRSPGLGNTNEQFF. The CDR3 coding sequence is TGTACCCGCAGTCCGGGACTAGGTAATACCAATGAGCAGTTCTTC.